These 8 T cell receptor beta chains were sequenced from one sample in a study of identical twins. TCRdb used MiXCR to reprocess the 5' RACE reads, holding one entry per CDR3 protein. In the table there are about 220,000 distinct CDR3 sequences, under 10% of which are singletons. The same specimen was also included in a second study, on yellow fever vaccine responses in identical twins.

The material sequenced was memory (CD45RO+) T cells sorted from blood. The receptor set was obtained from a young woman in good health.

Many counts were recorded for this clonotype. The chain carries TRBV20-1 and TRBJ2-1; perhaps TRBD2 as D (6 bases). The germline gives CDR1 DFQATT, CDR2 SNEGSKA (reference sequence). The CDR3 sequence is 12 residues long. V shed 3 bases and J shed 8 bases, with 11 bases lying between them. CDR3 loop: CSASVREYEQFF. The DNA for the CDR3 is TGCAGTGCTAGCGTTCGGGAGTATGAGCAGTTCTTC.

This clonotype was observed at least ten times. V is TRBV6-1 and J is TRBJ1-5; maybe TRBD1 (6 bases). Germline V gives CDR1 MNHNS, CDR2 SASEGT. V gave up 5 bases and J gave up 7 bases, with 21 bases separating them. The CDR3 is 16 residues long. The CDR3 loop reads CASSRNTGFVGQPQHF. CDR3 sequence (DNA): TGTGCCAGCAGTCGAAACACAGGGTTTGTCGGGCAGCCCCAGCATTTT.

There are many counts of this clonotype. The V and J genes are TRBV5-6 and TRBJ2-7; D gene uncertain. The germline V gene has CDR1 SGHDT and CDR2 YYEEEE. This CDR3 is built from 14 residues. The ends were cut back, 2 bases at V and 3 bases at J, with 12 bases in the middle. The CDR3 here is CASSFRVLNYEQYF. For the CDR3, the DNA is TGTGCCAGCAGCTTCCGGGTCCTTAACTACGAGCAGTACTTC.

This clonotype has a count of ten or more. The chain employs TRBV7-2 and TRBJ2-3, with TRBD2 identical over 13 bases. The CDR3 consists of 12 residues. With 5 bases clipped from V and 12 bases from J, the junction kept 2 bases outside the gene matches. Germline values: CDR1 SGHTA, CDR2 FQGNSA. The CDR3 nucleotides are TGTGCCAGCAGCACGGGACTAGCGGGACAGTATTTT. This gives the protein CASSTGLAGQYF. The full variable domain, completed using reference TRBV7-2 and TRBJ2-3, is GAGVSQSPSNKVTEKGKDVELRCDPISGHTALYWYRQSLGQGLEFLIYFQGNSAPDKSGLPSDRFSAERTGGSVSTLTIQRTQQEDSAVYLCASSTGLAGQYFGPGTRLTVL.

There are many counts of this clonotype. CDR3 amino acids: CASSLFTIEPGTRNTGELFF. The CDR3 coding sequence is TGCGCCAGCAGCCTCTTTACTATTGAACCCGGGACTAGAAACACCGGGGAGCTGTTTTTT. The chain joins TRBV4-1 to TRBJ2-2; the match to TRBD2 covers 8 bases. Trimming took 4 bases from V and 2 from J; bases not matched to a gene: 18. In germline, CDR1 is MGHRA, CDR2 YSYEKL. The CDR3 is made up of 20 amino acids.

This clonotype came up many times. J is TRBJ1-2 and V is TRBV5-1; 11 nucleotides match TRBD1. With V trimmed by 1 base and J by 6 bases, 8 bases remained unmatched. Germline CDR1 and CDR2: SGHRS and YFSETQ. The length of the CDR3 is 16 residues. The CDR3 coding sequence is TGCGCCAGCAGCTTGCAGGACAGGGGGCCGAGTCATGGCTACACCTTC. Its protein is CASSLQDRGPSHGYTF.

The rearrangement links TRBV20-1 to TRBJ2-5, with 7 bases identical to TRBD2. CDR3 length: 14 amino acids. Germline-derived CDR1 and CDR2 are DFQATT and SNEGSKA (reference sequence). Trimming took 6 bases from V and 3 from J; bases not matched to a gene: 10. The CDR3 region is CSATTTRGKETQYF. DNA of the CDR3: TGCAGTGCAACTACGACGCGGGGGAAAGAGACCCAGTACTTC.

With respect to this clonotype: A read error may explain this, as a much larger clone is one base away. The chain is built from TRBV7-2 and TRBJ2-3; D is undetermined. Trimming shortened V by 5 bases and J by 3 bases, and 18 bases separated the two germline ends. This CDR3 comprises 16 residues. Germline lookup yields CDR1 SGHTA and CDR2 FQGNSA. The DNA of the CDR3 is TGTGCCAGCAGCCTCCCAGGAGCGATCGGGACAGATACGCAGTATTTT. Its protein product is CASSLPGAIGTDTQYF.